This T cell receptor (beta chain) was identified in a study of T cell responses to AZD1222 COVID-19 vaccine. Generated by immunoSEQ multiplex PCR, the TCRdb table keeps only in-frame clones and is missing some. The sample includes 200,000 to 300,000 clones, 90% to 95% of them seen just once. The CDR3 totals 13 residues. V shed 4 bases and J shed 4 bases, with 10 bases lying between them. CDR1 is SGHTA, CDR2 FQGNSA, per germline. Sample: peripheral blood, taken on day 0 of AZD1222 vaccination. This receptor was taken from an adult in good health. The gene calls are TRBV7-2 and TRBJ1-2; unclear D gene. The CDR3: CASSSPGPYGYTF. For the CDR3, the DNA is TGTGCCAGCAGCTCCCCCGGGCCCTATGGCTACACCTTC. Supplemented by reference TRBV7-2 and TRBJ1-2, the full variable domain reads GAGVSQSPSNKVTEKGKDVELRCDPISGHTALYWYRQSLGQGLEFLIYFQGNSAPDKSGLPSDRFSAERTGGSVSTLTIQRTQQEDSAVYLCASSSPGPYGYTFGSGTRLTVV.